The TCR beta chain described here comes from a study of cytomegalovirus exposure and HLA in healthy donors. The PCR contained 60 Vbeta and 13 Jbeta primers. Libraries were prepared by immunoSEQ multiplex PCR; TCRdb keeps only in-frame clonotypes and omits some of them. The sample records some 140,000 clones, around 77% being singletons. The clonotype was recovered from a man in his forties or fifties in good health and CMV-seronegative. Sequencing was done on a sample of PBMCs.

The CDR3: CASSDGTVAADGYTF. The CDR3 nucleotides read TGTGCCAGCAGCGACGGGACAGTTGCAGCTGATGGCTACACCTTC. The chain couples TRBV28 to TRBJ1-2; 7 positions agree with TRBD1. This CDR3 region has 15 residues. Looked up from germline, CDR1 is MDHEN and CDR2 is SYDVKM. The V and J ends lost 6 bases and 6 bases, in that order; junction bases with no gene match: 13.